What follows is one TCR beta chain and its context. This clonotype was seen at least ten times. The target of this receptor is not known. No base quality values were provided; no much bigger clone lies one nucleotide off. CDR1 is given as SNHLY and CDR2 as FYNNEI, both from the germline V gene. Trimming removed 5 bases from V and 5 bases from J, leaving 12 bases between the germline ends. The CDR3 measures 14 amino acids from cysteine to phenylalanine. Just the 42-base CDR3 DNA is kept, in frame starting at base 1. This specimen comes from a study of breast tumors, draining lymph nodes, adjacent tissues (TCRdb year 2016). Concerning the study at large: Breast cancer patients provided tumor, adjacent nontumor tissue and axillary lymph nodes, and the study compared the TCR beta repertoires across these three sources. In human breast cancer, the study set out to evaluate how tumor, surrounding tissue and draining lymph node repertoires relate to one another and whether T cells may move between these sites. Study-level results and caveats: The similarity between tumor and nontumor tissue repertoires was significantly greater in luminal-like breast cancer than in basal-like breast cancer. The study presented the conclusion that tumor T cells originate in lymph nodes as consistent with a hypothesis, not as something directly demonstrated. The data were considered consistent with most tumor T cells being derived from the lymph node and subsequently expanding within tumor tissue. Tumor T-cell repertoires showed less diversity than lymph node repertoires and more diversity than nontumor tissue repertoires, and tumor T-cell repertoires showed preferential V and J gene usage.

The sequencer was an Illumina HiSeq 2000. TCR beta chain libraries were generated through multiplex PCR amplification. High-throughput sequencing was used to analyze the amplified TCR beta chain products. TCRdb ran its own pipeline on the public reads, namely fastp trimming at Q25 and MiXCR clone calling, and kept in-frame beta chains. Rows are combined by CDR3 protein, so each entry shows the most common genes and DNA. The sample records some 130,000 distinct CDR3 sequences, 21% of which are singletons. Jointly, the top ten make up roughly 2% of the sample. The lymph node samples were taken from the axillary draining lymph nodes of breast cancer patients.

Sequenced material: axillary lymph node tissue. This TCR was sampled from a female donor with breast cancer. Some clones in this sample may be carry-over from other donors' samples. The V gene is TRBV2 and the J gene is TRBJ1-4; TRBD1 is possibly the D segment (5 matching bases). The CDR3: CASSLGRRNEKLFF. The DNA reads TGTGCCAGCAGTTTGGGACGGAGAAATGAAAAACTGTTTTTT.